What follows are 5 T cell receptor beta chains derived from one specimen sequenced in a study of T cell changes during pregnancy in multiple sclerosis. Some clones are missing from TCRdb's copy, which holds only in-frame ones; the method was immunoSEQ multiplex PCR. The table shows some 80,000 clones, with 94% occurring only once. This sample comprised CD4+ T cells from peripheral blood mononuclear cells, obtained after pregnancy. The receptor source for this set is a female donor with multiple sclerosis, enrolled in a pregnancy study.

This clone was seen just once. CDR3 nucleotide sequence: TGCGCCAGCAGCCAAGATTCACTAGCGGGAGCCACAGATACGCAGTATTTT. This gives the protein CASSQDSLAGATDTQYF. V and J are TRBV4-1 and TRBJ2-3; 11 bases are a match to TRBD2. V lost 0 bases, J lost 2 bases, and 4 bases stayed unmatched. Looked up from germline, CDR1 is MGHRA and CDR2 is YSYEKL. The CDR3 is 17 amino acids.

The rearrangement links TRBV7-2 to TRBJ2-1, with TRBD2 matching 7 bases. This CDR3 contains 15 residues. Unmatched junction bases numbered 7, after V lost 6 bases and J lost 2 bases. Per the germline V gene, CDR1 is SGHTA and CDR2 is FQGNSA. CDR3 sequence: CASRLFGTTYNEQFF. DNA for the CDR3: TGTGCCAGCAGATTGTTCGGGACTACCTACAATGAGCAGTTCTTC.

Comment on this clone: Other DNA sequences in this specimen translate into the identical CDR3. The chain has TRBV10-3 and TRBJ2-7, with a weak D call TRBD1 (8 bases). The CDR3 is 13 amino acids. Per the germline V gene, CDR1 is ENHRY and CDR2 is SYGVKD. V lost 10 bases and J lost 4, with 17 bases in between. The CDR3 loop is CATQTGGDYEQYF. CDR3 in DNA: TGTGCCACCCAAACAGGGGGGGATTACGAGCAGTACTTC.

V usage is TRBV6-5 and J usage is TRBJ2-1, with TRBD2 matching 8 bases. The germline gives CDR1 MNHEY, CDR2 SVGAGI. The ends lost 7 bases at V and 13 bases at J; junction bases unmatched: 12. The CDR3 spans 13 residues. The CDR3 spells CASTTAGGGNQFF. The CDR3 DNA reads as TGTGCCAGCACCACAGCAGGCGGGGGGAACCAGTTCTTC.

Here the CDR3 reads CASSQEGGLAKNIQYF. CDR3 nucleotide sequence: TGCGCCAGCAGCCAAGAAGGGGGCTTAGCCAAAAACATTCAGTACTTC. This sequence joins TRBV4-1 and TRBJ2-4; 7 positions agree with TRBD1. Germline CDR1 and CDR2: MGHRA and YSYEKL. V lost 0 bases and J lost 0; bases outside the gene matches: 2. This CDR3 contains 16 residues.